Presented here are 3 T cell receptor beta chains from one specimen sequenced in a study of cytomegalovirus exposure and HLA in healthy donors. The PCR contained 60 Vbeta and 13 Jbeta primers. Measured with immunoSEQ multiplex PCR; TCRdb has only the in-frame clones, and not every one. The data show fewer than 85,000 clones, with about 79% seen just once and 18% held by the top ten. Sample: PBMCs. These receptors came from a man aged 70 or older in good health and CMV-seropositive.

This chain connects TRBV5-1 to TRBJ2-3; a possible D gene is TRBD2 (7 bases). Trimming took 3 bases from V and 2 from J, leaving 19 bases between them. CDR1 SGHRS and CDR2 YFSETQ come from the germline V gene. The CDR3 is made up of 17 amino acids. CDR3: CASSYLGGGLDTDTQYF. CDR3 DNA: TGCGCCAGCAGCTACCTAGGGGGGGGGCTGGACACAGATACGCAGTATTTT.

CDR3 nucleotides: TGTGCCAGCAGTTTCGGTGCTGAAGCTTTCTTT. It specifies CASSFGAEAFF. The chain uses TRBV28 and TRBJ1-1; D is undetermined. From germline, CDR1 is MDHEN and CDR2 SYDVKM. The CDR3 totals 11 residues. Trimming removed 3 bases from V and 6 bases from J, with 5 bases in between.

This chain connects TRBV6-5 to TRBJ1-4; maybe TRBD1 (6 bases). CDR3 length: 15 amino acids. Germline CDR1 and CDR2: MNHEY and SVGAGI. The germline V and J ends were trimmed by 2 bases and 8 bases, with 15 bases remaining between them. CDR3 region: CASSYVATGREKLFF. In nucleotides, the CDR3 is TGTGCCAGCAGTTACGTTGCGACAGGTCGAGAAAAACTGTTTTTT.